The T cell receptor (beta chain) under discussion was sequenced for a study of blood T cell repertoires in COVID-19. In the study overall: There were acute and convalescent COVID-19 samples, and they came from the United States, Italy and Spain. Nucleic acid was either cDNA or gDNA, and it came from T cells, B-cell-depleted T cells, or PBMCs.

Germline V CDR1 and CDR2: MDHEN, SYDVKM. V trimming: 8 bases; J trimming: 4 bases; junction bases outside the gene matches: 12. This CDR3 is built from 15 residues. Enrolment of Seattle patients took place during active infection, and they were followed longitudinally. In the original analysis: Reference gene primer amplification gave nucleated cell count estimates. TCRdb keeps only in-frame clones here, not all; method: immunoSEQ multiplex PCR. The V and J calls and clone size are taken from that table; D and trimming were inferred from the DNA. The repertoire holds 300,000 to 450,000 clones, with 80% to 90% as singletons.

Input material: peripheral blood. This sequence originates from an older woman with COVID-19, enrolled during active disease. The chain links TRBV28 to TRBJ1-2; 8 bases line up with TRBD1. CDR3 sequence: CASGLSGQGAYGYTF. CDR3 nucleotides: TGTGCCAGCGGACTATCCGGACAGGGAGCCTATGGCTACACCTTC.